The TCR beta chain under discussion was sequenced for a study of blood T cell repertoires in COVID-19. On the study more broadly: T cells, B-cell-depleted T cells, or PBMCs provided the cDNA or gDNA that served as material.

The CDR3 is 15 amino acids. Germline CDR1 and CDR2: SGHRS and YFSETQ. Germline trimming cut 4 bases from V and 3 bases from J; bases unmatched to any gene: 8. Participants spanned ages about 18 to 90 years and resided in 20 to 30 US areas. Participants' reported clinical history set cohort assignment. Per the authors' pipeline: Amplification of reference gene primers provided the estimated nucleated cell counts. TCRdb's copy holds only in-frame clones and misses some; the assay was immunoSEQ multiplex PCR. V and J calls and clone size are those listed in that table; D and trimming were worked out from the DNA. The sample carries fewer than 350,000 clones, more than 70% recorded once.

J is TRBJ2-5 and V is TRBV5-1; the match to TRBD1 covers 8 bases. Sequenced sample: PBMCs or T cells enriched from blood (not recorded which). The sequence was collected from a woman aged 55-70 years in a cohort exposed to, infected with or recovered from COVID-19 (not recorded which). The CDR3 DNA follows: TGCGCCAGCAGCGGACAGGGCGTGAGGGAAGAGACCCAGTACTTC. It codes for CASSGQGVREETQYF.